This T cell receptor (beta chain) originates from a study of cytomegalovirus exposure and HLA in healthy donors. About this clone itself: The antigen is unknown.

This table comes from immunoSEQ multiplex PCR, and its TCRdb copy is limited to in-frame clones, with some not included. This table has approximately 120,000 clones, roughly 87% appearing once. V was clipped by 1 base and J by 5 bases; unmatched bases: 3. The CDR3 has 14 amino acids. Germline V CDR1 and CDR2: GTSNPN, SVGIG (reference sequence). Study observations and caveats: Most TCR sequences were uncommon, yet certain public TCRs appeared in many donors. The authors confirmed in vitro that three CMV-associated chains were specific for CMV antigens. Accounts indicate the classifier identified cytomegalovirus status with strong specificity and sensitivity. TCR beta chains numbering more than 150 were designated cytomegalovirus-associated.

The sequence came from a woman younger than 35 in good health and CMV-seronegative. The material sequenced was PBMCs. This chain uses TRBV30 with TRBJ2-2; 8 bases align to TRBD2. The CDR3 nucleotides read TGTGCCTGGAGTGCGTCGGGAGGGACCGGGGAGCTGTTTTTT. Translating it yields CAWSASGGTGELFF. Full variable domain (remainder filled in from reference TRBV30 and TRBJ2-2): SQTIHQWPATLVQPVGSPLSLECTVEGTSNPNLYWYRQAAGRGLQLLFYSVGIGQISSEVPQNLSASRPQDRQFILSSKKLLLSDSGFYLCAWSASGGTGELFFGEGSRLTVL.